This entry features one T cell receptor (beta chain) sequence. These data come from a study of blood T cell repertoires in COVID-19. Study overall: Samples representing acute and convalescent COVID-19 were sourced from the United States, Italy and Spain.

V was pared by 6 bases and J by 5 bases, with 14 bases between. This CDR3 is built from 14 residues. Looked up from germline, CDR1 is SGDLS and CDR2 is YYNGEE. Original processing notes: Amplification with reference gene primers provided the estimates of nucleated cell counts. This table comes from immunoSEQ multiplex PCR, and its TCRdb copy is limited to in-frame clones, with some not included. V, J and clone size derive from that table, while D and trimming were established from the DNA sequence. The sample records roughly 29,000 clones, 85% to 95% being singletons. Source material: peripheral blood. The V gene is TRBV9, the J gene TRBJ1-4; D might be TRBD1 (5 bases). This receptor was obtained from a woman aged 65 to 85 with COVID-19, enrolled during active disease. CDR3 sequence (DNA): TGTGCCAGCACCTCTGGACGGACAAATGAAAAACTGTTTTTT. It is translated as CASTSGRTNEKLFF.